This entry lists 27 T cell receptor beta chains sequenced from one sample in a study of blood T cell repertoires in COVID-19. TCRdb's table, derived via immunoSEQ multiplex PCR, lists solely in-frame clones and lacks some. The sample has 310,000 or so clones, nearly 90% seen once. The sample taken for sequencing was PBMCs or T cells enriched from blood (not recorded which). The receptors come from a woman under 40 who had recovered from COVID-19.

CDR3 region: CASSQPTGWRDDEKLFF. The CDR3, as DNA: TGTGCCAGCAGCCAACCTACGGGGTGGAGGGACGATGAAAAACTGTTTTTT. The chain links TRBV3-1 (or the pseudogene TRBV3-2) to TRBJ1-4, with D possibly TRBD1 on 5 matching bases. Germline-derived CDR1 and CDR2 are LGHDT and YNNKEL (reference sequence). V lost 2 bases and J 6 bases, leaving 19 bases between the germline ends. The CDR3 extends over 17 amino acids.

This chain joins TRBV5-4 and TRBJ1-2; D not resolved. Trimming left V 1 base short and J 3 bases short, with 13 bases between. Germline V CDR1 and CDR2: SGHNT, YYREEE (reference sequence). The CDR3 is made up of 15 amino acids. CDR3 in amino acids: CASSLIGGQDYGYTF. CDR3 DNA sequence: TGTGCCAGCAGCTTGATCGGAGGTCAGGACTATGGCTACACCTTC.

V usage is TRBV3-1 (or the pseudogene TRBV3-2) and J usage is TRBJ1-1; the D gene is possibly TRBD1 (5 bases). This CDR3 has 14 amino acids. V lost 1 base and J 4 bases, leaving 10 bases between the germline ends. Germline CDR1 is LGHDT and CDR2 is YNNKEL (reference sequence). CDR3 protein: CASSQAQGTTEAFF. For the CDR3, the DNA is TGTGCCAGCAGCCAAGCCCAGGGTACCACTGAAGCTTTCTTT.

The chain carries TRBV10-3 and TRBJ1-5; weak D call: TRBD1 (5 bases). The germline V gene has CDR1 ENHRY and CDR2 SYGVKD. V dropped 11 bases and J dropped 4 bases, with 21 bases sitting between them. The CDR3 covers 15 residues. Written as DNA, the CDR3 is TGTGCCTCCGACAACGGGGATCGGGGGAATCAGCCCCAGCATTTT. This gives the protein CASDNGDRGNQPQHF.

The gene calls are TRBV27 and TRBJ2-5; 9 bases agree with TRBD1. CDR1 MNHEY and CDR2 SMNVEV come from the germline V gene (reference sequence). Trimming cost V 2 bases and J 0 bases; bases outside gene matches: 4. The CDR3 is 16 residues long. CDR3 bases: TGTGCCAGCAGTTTAATTGGGACAGGGCACCAAGAGACCCAGTACTTC. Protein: CASSLIGTGHQETQYF.

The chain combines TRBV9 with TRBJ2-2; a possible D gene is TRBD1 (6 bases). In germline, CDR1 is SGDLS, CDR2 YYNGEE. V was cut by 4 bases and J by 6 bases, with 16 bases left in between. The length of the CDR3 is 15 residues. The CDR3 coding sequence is TGTGCCAGCAGCCAAGGGGGTATGGGTGCCGGGGAGCTGTTTTTT. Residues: CASSQGGMGAGELFF.

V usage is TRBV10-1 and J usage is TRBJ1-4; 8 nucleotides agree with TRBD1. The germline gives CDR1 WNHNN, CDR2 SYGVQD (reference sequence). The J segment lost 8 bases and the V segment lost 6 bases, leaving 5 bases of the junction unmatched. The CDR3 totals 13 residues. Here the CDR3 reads CASRAGGREKLFF. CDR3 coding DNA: TGCGCCAGCAGGGCAGGGGGCCGGGAAAAACTGTTTTTT.

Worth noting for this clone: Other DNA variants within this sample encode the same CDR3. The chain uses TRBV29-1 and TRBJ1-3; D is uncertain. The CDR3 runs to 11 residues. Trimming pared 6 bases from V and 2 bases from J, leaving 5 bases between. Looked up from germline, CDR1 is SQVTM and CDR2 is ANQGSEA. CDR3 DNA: TGCAGCGTCCGAGCTGGAAACACCATATATTTT. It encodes CSVRAGNTIYF.

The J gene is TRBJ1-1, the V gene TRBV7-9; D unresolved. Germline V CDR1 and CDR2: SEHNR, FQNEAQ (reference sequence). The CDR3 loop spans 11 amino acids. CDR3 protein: CGLRENTEAFF. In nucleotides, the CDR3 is TGTGGCCTGAGGGAGAACACTGAAGCTTTCTTT.

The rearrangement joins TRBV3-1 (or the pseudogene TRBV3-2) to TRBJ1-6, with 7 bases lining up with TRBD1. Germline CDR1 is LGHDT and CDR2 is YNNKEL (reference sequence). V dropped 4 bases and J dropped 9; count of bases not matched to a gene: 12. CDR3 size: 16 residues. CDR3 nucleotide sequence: TGTGCCAGCAGCCGACGGTGGCAGGGGGAGGTTTCACCCCTCCACTTT. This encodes CASSRRWQGEVSPLHF.

The CDR3 protein is CASSFGLAGANTGELFF. The DNA for the CDR3 is TGCGCCAGCAGCTTCGGACTAGCGGGGGCGAACACCGGGGAGCTGTTTTTT. The chain is built from TRBV5-1 and TRBJ2-2; 13 positions match TRBD2. The CDR3 covers 17 residues. CDR1 and CDR2 (germline): SGHRS, YFSETQ. Trimming took 2 bases from V and 0 from J; bases not matched to a gene: 1.

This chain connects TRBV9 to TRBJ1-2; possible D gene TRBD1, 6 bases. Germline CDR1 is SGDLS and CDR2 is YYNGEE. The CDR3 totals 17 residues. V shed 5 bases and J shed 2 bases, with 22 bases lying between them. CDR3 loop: CASRALGGGRRNYGYTF. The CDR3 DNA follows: TGTGCCAGCAGAGCCCTAGGGGGGGGCAGGAGAAACTATGGCTACACCTTC. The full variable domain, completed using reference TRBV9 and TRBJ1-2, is DSGVTQTPKHLITATGQRVTLRCSPRSGDLSVYWYQQSLDQGLQFLIQYYNGEERAKGNILERFSAQQFPDLHSELNLSSLELGDSALYFCASRALGGGRRNYGYTFGSGTRLTVV.

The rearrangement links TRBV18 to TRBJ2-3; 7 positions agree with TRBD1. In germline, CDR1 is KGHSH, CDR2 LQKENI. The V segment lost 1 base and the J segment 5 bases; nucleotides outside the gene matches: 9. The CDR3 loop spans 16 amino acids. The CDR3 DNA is TGTGCCAGCTCACCACTCGGACAGGCCCAGGAAGATACGCAGTATTTT. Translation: CASSPLGQAQEDTQYF.

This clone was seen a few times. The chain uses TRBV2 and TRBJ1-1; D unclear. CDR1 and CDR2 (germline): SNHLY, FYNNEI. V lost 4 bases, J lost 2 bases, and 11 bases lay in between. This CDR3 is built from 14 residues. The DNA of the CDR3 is TGTGCCAGCAGTGCCCGGGTCCAAAACACTGAAGCTTTCTTT. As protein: CASSARVQNTEAFF. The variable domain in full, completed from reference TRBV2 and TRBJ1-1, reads EPEVTQTPSHQVTQMGQEVILRCVPISNHLYFYWYRQILGQKVEFLVSFYNNEISEKSEIFDDQFSVERPDGSNFTLKIRSTKLEDSAMYFCASSARVQNTEAFFGQGTRLTVV.

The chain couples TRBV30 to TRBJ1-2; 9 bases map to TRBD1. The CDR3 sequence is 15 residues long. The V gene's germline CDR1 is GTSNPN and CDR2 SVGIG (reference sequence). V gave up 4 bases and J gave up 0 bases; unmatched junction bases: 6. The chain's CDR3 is CAWNWGQGANYGYTF. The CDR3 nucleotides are TGTGCCTGGAATTGGGGACAGGGAGCTAACTATGGCTACACCTTC.

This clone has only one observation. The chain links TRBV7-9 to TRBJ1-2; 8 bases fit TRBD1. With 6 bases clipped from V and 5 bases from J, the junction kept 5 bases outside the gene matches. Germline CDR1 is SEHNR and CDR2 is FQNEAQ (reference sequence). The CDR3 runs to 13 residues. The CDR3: CASSPDRGYGYTF. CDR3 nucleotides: TGTGCCAGCAGTCCTGACAGGGGATATGGCTACACCTTC. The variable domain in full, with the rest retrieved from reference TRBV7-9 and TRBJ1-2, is DTGVSQNPRHKITKRGQNVTFRCDPISEHNRLYWYRQTLGQGPEFLTYFQNEAQLEKSRLLSDRFSAERPKGSFSTLEIQRTEQGDSAMYLCASSPDRGYGYTFGSGTRLTVV.

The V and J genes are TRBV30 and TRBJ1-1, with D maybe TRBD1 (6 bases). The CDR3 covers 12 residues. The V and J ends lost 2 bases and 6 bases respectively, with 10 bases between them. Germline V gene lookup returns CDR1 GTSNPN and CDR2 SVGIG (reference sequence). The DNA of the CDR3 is TGTGCCTGGAGTTCAGGGGCAGCTGAAGCTTTCTTT. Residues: CAWSSGAAEAFF.

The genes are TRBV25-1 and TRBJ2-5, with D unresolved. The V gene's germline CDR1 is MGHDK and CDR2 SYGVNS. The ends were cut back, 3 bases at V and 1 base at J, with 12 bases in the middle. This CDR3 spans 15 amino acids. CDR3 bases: TGTGCCAGCAGTGATCCACGCAACTTCCAAGAGACCCAGTACTTC. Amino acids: CASSDPRNFQETQYF.

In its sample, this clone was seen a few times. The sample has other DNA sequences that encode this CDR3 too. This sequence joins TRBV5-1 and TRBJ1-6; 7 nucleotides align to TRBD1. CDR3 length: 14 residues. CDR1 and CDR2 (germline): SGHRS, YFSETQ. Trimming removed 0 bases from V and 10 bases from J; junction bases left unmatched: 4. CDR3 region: CASSLGQGNSPLHF. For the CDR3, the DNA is TGCGCCAGCAGCTTGGGACAGGGAAACTCACCCCTCCACTTT.

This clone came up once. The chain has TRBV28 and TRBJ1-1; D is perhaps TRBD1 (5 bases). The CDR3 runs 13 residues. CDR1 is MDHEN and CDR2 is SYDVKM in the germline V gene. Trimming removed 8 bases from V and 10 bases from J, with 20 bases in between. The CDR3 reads CASGKTDLSGAFF. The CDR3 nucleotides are TGTGCCAGCGGAAAGACAGATCTTTCAGGAGCTTTCTTT.

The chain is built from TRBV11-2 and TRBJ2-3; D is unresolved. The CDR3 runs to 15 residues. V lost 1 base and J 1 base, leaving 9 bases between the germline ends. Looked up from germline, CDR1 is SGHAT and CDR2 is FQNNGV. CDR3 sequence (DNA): TGTGCCAGCAGCTTAGGCAGGCCCGGCACAGATACGCAGTATTTT. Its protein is CASSLGRPGTDTQYF.

The CDR3 sequence is CASSSLRESNQPQHF. The CDR3 region has the DNA TGTGCCAGCAGTTCCCTAAGGGAGAGCAATCAGCCCCAGCATTTT. The V gene is TRBV6-5, the J gene TRBJ1-5; D call uncertain. The CDR3 runs 15 residues. The germline V gene encodes CDR1 MNHEY and CDR2 SVGAGI. With 4 bases removed from V and 1 base from J, the gap between germline ends came to 11 bases.

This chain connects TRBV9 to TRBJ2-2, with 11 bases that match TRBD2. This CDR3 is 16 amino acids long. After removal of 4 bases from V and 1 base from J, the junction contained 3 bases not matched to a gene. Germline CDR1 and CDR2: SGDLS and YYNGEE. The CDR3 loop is CASSPTSGGNTGELFF. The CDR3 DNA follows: TGTGCCAGCAGCCCCACTAGCGGGGGGAACACCGGGGAGCTGTTTTTT.

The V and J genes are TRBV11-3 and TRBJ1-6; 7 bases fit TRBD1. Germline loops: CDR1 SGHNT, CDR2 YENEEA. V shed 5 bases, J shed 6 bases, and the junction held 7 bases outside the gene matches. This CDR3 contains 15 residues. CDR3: CASSRGDSTNSPLHF. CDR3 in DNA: TGTGCCAGCAGCCGCGGGGACAGTACTAATTCACCCCTCCACTTT.

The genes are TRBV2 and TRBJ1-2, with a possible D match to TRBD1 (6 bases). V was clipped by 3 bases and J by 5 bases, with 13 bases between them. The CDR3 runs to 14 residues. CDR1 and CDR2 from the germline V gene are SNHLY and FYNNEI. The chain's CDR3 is CASSEPTGPYGYTF. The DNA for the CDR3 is TGTGCCAGCAGTGAGCCCACAGGGCCTTATGGCTACACCTTC.

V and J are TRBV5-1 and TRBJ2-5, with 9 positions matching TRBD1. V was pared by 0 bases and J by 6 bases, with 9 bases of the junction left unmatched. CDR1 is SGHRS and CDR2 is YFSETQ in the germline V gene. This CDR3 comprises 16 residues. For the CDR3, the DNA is TGCGCCAGCAGCTTGGAGGGACAGGGTACTGCGAAGACCCAGTACTTC. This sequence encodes CASSLEGQGTAKTQYF.

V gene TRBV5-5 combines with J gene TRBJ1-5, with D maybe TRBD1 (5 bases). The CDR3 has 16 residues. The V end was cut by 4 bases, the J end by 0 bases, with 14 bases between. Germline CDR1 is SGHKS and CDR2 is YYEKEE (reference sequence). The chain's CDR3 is CASSPAAGLSNQPQHF. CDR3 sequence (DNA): TGTGCCAGCAGCCCCGCGGCAGGGCTTAGCAATCAGCCCCAGCATTTT.